This T cell receptor (beta chain) emerged from a study of shared clonotypes between healthy human individuals. Study-wide background: Per-donor plates numbered three CD4 naive, three CD4 memory, two CD8 naive and one CD8 memory. Study results and caveats: Non-shared clonotypes showed lower generation probabilities than clonotypes common to all four donors. Rarefaction showed sorted-subset sequencing was incomplete despite large depth.

The table came from immunoSEQ multiplex PCR; TCRdb's copy has only in-frame clones and leaves some out. The data show approximately 1,500,000 clones, with roughly 98% seen just once and around 0.47% held by the top ten. In germline, CDR1 is SGDLS, CDR2 YYNGEE. This CDR3 spans 16 amino acids. Trimming at V came to 4 bases and at J to 4 bases, leaving 7 bases not matched to a gene. Details on this clone: The antigen is unknown.

Splitting the CD4+ cells yielded a CD45RA+ naive subset and a CD45RA-negative memory subset. Material for sequencing was naive CD4+ T cells sorted from blood. Subset described: CD45RA+ positively selected. The source is a young man in good health. V is TRBV9 and J is TRBJ2-3, with 12 bases identical to TRBD2. CDR3 nucleotide sequence: TGTGCCAGCAGCCCAATGACTAGCGGGAGAGCAGATACGCAGTATTTT. Residues: CASSPMTSGRADTQYF.